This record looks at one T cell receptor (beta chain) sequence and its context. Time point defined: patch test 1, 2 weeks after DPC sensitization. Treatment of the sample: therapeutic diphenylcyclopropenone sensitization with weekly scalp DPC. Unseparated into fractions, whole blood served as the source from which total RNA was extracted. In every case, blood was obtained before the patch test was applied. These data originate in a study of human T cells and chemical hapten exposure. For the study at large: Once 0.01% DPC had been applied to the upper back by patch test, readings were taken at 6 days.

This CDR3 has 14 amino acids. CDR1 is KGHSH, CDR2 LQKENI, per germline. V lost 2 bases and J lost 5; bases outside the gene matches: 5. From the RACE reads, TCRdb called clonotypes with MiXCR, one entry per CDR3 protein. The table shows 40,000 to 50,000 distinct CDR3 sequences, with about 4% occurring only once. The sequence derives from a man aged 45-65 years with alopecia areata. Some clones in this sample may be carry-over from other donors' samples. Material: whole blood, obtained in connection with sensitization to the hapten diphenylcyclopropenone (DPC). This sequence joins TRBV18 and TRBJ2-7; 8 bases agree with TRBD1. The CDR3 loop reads CASSPVGQGNEQYF. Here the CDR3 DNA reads TGTGCCAGCTCACCAGTCGGACAGGGCAACGAGCAGTACTTC. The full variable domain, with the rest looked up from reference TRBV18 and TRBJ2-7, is NAGVMQNPRHLVRRRGQEARLRCSPMKGHSHVYWYRQLPEEGLKFMVYLQKENIIDESGMPKERFSAEFPKEGPSILRIQQVVRGDSAAYFCASSPVGQGNEQYFGPGTRLTVT.